Following are 19 T cell receptor beta chains from one sample sequenced in a study of T cells after yellow fever vaccination. TCRdb passed the 5' RACE reads through MiXCR, listing each CDR3 protein once. The sample includes about 31,000 distinct CDR3 sequences, more than 9% of them seen just once. The sequenced sample was PBMCs, either bulk or a sorted T-cell subset (CD4+, CD8+, memory, or dextramer-sorted; not recorded which), obtained around 14 days after the first yellow fever vaccination. The receptors derive from a man between 18 and 35 years old who received the YFV17D yellow fever vaccine.

This clonotype was seen at least ten times. The chain is built from TRBV20-1 and TRBJ2-2; a weak D match, TRBD1 (5 bases). The germline V gene has CDR1 DFQATT and CDR2 SNEGSKA (reference sequence). CDR3 size: 14 residues. Deletions cut 7 bases from V and 6 bases from J, with 18 bases between. CDR3 bases: TGCAGTGTTTCAGACAGCCTGTCCCCCGGGGAGCTGTTTTTT. It translates to CSVSDSLSPGELFF.

This clonotype has a count of ten or more. The V and J genes are TRBV4-3 and TRBJ1-5, with no clear D. This CDR3 contains 15 residues. Germline CDR1 LGHNA, CDR2 YSLEER. Between the trimmed V and J ends, which lost 1 base and 5 bases, there was a span of 12 bases. CDR3 protein: CASSQGFNKDQPQHF. The DNA of the CDR3 is TGCGCCAGCAGCCAAGGCTTTAACAAAGATCAGCCCCAGCATTTT.

At least ten counts were recorded for this clonotype. The chain combines TRBV19 with TRBJ1-2; perhaps TRBD1 as D (5 bases). CDR1 and CDR2 (germline): LNHDA, SQIVND (reference sequence). The CDR3 totals 13 residues. V lost 3 bases to trimming and J lost 8 bases, with 13 bases between them. This chain's CDR3 is CASSMTVTFGYTF. For the CDR3, the DNA is TGTGCCAGTAGTATGACAGTAACCTTCGGCTACACCTTC.

This clonotype was seen at least ten times. This sequence joins TRBV6-2 or TRBV6-3 and TRBJ2-3; D perhaps matches TRBD2 (6 bases). Germline CDR1 is MNHEY and CDR2 is SVGEGT. The CDR3 extends over 13 amino acids. Trimming removed 10 bases from V and 2 bases from J, with 13 bases in between. The CDR3 region is CATVAVITDTQYF. CDR3 bases: TGTGCCACGGTAGCGGTGATCACAGATACGCAGTATTTT.

This clonotype has at least ten counts. The chain couples TRBV12-3 or TRBV12-4 to TRBJ2-4; D remains ambiguous. This CDR3 region has 14 residues. Deletions cut 3 bases from V and 7 bases from J, with 13 bases between. This chain's CDR3 is CASSLGLEYNIQYF. CDR3 bases: TGTGCCAGCAGTTTGGGCCTCGAGTATAACATTCAGTACTTC.

This clonotype was picked up many times. V is TRBV11-1 and J is TRBJ2-5; D may be TRBD1 (5 bases). Per germline, CDR1 SGHAT and CDR2 FQDESV (reference sequence). The CDR3 loop spans 15 amino acids. Trimming removed 1 base from V and 0 bases from J, with 9 bases in between. The CDR3 is CASSLGAGNQETQYF. The DNA for the CDR3 is TGTGCCAGCAGCTTAGGTGCAGGGAACCAAGAGACCCAGTACTTC.

With respect to this clonotype: This may come from a read error, since a much larger clone is one base off. V is TRBV5-1 and J is TRBJ2-2, with 8 positions matching TRBD1. Germline V gives CDR1 SGHRS, CDR2 YFSETQ. The CDR3 is 14 residues long. The ends lost 5 bases at V and 5 bases at J; junction bases unmatched: 5. CDR3 protein: CASRQTGGTGELFF. In DNA form, the CDR3 reads TGCGCCAGCAGGCAAACAGGGGGGACCGGGGAGCTGTTTTTT.

This clonotype was detected many times. The chain links TRBV7-2 to TRBJ1-1, with no clear D. Between the trimmed V and J ends, which lost 5 bases and 8 bases, there was a span of 6 bases. Germline values: CDR1 SGHTA, CDR2 FQGNSA. The CDR3 contains 10 residues. The CDR3: CASSRREAFF. In DNA form, the CDR3 reads TGTGCCAGCAGCCGTCGAGAAGCTTTCTTT.

The rearrangement joins TRBV28 to TRBJ1-6; the match to TRBD1 covers 8 bases. This CDR3 contains 14 residues. The germline CDR1 and CDR2 sequences are MDHEN and SYDVKM. V lost 3 bases, J lost 9 bases, and 4 bases stayed unmatched. CDR3 protein: CASSFPDRGSPLHF. CDR3 sequence (DNA): TGTGCCAGCAGTTTTCCCGACAGGGGTTCACCCCTCCACTTT.

Many counts were recorded for this clonotype. The V call is TRBV29-1, the J call TRBJ1-2, with TRBD1 matching over 9 bases. The V and J ends lost 4 bases and 1 base, in that order; junction bases with no gene match: 1. Germline V gene lookup returns CDR1 SQVTM and CDR2 ANQGSEA. CDR3 length: 13 residues. As DNA, the CDR3 is TGCAGCGTTGGGACAGGGGTTAACTATGGCTACACCTTC. Its translation: CSVGTGVNYGYTF.

As regards this clonotype: A much bigger clone sits one base away, suggesting this may be a read error. The chain employs TRBV7-2 and TRBJ2-3; tentatively, D is TRBD2 (6 bases). This CDR3 is 15 amino acids long. The V gene lost 0 bases and the J gene lost 7 bases, with 14 bases spanning the gap. Germline V gene sequence: CDR1 SGHTA, CDR2 FQGNSA. CDR3 region: CASSLATRGNNTQYF. DNA for the CDR3: TGTGCCAGCAGCTTAGCCACGCGGGGCAACAATACGCAGTATTTT. The full variable domain, rest sourced from reference TRBV7-2 and TRBJ2-3, is GAGVSQSPSNKVTEKGKDVELRCDPISGHTALYWYRQSLGQGLEFLIYFQGNSAPDKSGLPSDRFSAERTGGSVSTLTIQRTQQEDSAVYLCASSLATRGNNTQYFGPGTRLTVL.

The table lists this clonotype with many counts. The rearrangement links TRBV2 to TRBJ2-7; D is unclear. This CDR3 is built from 11 residues. The germline gives CDR1 SNHLY, CDR2 FYNNEI. The V and J ends lost 6 bases and 3 bases respectively, with 6 bases between them. CDR3 in DNA: TGTGCCAGCAGCACTATCTACGAGCAGTACTTC. Protein product: CASSTIYEQYF.

This clonotype was found many times. The rearrangement joins TRBV12-3 or TRBV12-4 to TRBJ2-5; 9 bases fit TRBD2. CDR3 size: 14 residues. V shed 3 bases, J shed 5 bases, and the junction held 4 bases outside the gene matches. The CDR3 reads CASSLGGGAETQYF. CDR3 nucleotides: TGTGCCAGCAGTTTGGGCGGGGGGGCCGAGACCCAGTACTTC.

This clonotype was observed many times. The rearrangement links TRBV18 to TRBJ1-2; 9 bases map to TRBD1. V was pared by 2 bases and J by 4 bases, with 11 bases of the junction left unmatched. The CDR3 runs to 17 residues. Germline CDR1 is KGHSH and CDR2 is LQKENI. The CDR3 coding sequence is TGTGCCAGCTCACCATATGGGACAGGGAGATCCTCCTATGGCTACACCTTC. This sequence encodes CASSPYGTGRSSYGYTF.

This clonotype was seen repeatedly, ten times or more. The rearrangement links TRBV20-1 to TRBJ2-1, with D unresolved. This CDR3 is built from 12 residues. V was clipped by 6 bases and J by 6 bases, with 12 bases between them. Germline loops: CDR1 DFQATT, CDR2 SNEGSKA (reference sequence). CDR3 sequence: CSADRRLNEQFF. DNA of the CDR3: TGCAGTGCGGACCGACGGCTCAATGAGCAGTTCTTC.

This clonotype is labeled medium-sized. V gene TRBV7-2 combines with J gene TRBJ2-7; the match to TRBD2 covers 7 bases. The CDR3 loop spans 15 amino acids. V gave up 4 bases and J gave up 4 bases; unmatched junction bases: 10. Germline V gives CDR1 SGHTA, CDR2 FQGNSA. The CDR3 region is CASSYEGGGNYEQYF. The CDR3 coding sequence is TGTGCCAGCAGCTACGAGGGCGGGGGAAATTACGAGCAGTACTTC.

This clonotype was detected many times. The rearrangement links TRBV6-5 to TRBJ1-1; D is ambiguous. Germline lookup yields CDR1 MNHEY and CDR2 SVGAGI. This CDR3 spans 14 amino acids. V shed 2 bases and J shed 0 bases, with 7 bases lying between them. CDR3 nucleotides: TGTGCCAGCAGTTACAGGGTCATGAACACTGAAGCTTTCTTT. Encoded protein: CASSYRVMNTEAFF.

This clonotype was observed many times. The chain is built from TRBV14 and TRBJ1-6, with TRBD1 as a possible D gene (6 bases). The CDR3 runs to 14 residues. Trimming took 6 bases from V and 9 from J, leaving 15 bases between them. CDR1 SGHDN and CDR2 FVKESK come from the germline V gene. The CDR3 region is CASSPGRGASPLHF. As DNA, the CDR3 is TGTGCCAGCAGTCCGGGCAGGGGAGCTTCACCCCTCCACTTT. The whole variable domain, remainder taken from reference TRBV14 and TRBJ1-6, is EAGVTQFPSHSVIEKGQTVTLRCDPISGHDNLYWYRRVMGKEIKFLLHFVKESKQDESGMPNNRFLAERTGGTYSTLKVQPAELEDSGVYFCASSPGRGASPLHFGNGTRLTVT.

This clonotype was seen ten or more times. This chain links TRBV6-1 with TRBJ2-1; tentatively, D is TRBD1 or TRBD2 (5 bases each). V was pared by 6 bases and J by 5 bases, with 14 bases between. This CDR3 is built from 14 residues. CDR1 is MNHNS and CDR2 is SASEGT in the germline V gene. DNA of the CDR3: TGTGCCAGCAGGGGAGCCGGGACCCACAATGAGCAGTTCTTC. This translates into CASRGAGTHNEQFF.